A selection of T cell receptor beta chains follows, all from one sample in a study of T cell responses to AZD1222 COVID-19 vaccine. TCRdb's table, derived via immunoSEQ multiplex PCR, lists solely in-frame clones and lacks some. The sample lists some 200,000 clones; around 93% were seen once. This specimen was peripheral blood, taken on day 0 of MenACWY control vaccination. The receptors stem from an adult in good health. Both conserved end residues are part of each CDR3. A D gene is named only where the DNA matches it firmly. Only some rows state a clone size, as once, few, many or a class for expanded clones.

v_gene,d_gene,abundance,j_gene,len,CDR3nt,CDR3aa
TRBV4-2,NA,NA,TRBJ2-3,14,TGTGCCAGCAGCCAAGTGGTCGGCACAGATACGCAGTATTTT,CASSQVVGTDTQYF
TRBV6-2/TRBV6-3,NA,once,TRBJ2-5,15,TGTGCCAGCAGTTCGAGGACCACCCCGGGGGAGACCCAGTACTTC,CASSSRTTPGETQYF
TRBV7-9,NA,NA,TRBJ1-2,14,TGTGCCAGCAGCTCGGAGACGAACCCGGGAGGCTACACCTTC,CASSSETNPGGYTF
TRBV19,TRBD1,NA,TRBJ1-2,14,TGTGCCAGTAGTTTACCAACAGGGGGCTATGGCTACACCTTC,CASSLPTGGYGYTF
TRBV3-1/TRBV3-2,NA,NA,TRBJ2-6,17,TGTGCCAGCAGCCAAGATAGGGGGGTAAGTGGGGCCAACGTCCTGACTTTC,CASSQDRGVSGANVLTF
TRBV19,TRBD1,NA,TRBJ1-2,14,TGTGCCAGTAGTCCCTCAGGGGGCGGCTATGGCTACACCTTC,CASSPSGGGYGYTF
TRBV2,TRBD1,once,TRBJ1-6,16,TGTGCCAGCAAGAGACTCCGGGACAGCAGAGATTCACCCCTCCACTTT,CASKRLRDSRDSPLHF
TRBV11-2,NA,NA,TRBJ2-1,14,TGTGCCAGCACAGTATCTAGCGCCTCTAATGAGCAGTTCTTC,CASTVSSASNEQFF
TRBV7-2,TRBD1,NA,TRBJ1-2,15,TGTGCCAGCAGCCTAGCCGGGACAGGGGTGAAAGGCTACACCTTC,CASSLAGTGVKGYTF
TRBV10-1,NA,NA,TRBJ1-2,13,TGCGCCAGCAGCCCTACCGGGGCGTATGGCTACACCTTC,CASSPTGAYGYTF
TRBV5-6,TRBD1,NA,TRBJ1-2,14,TGTGCCAGCAGCCGAGACAGGGTGTACTATGGCTACACCTTC,CASSRDRVYYGYTF
TRBV6-1,NA,few,TRBJ2-1,13,TGTGCCAGCAGTGAATCTTACCTCAATGAGCAGTTCTTC,CASSESYLNEQFF
TRBV6-5,TRBD1,NA,TRBJ1-2,14,TGTGCCAGCAGCTGGGGTCGACAGGGTCATGGCTACACCTTC,CASSWGRQGHGYTF
TRBV5-6,NA,NA,TRBJ1-2,13,TGTGCCAGCAGAGGGCTTTCTAACTATGGCTACACCTTC,CASRGLSNYGYTF
TRBV3-1/TRBV3-2,NA,NA,TRBJ1-1,13,TGTGCCAGCAGCGCAAGGGGTGGGACTGAAGCTTTCTTT,CASSARGGTEAFF
TRBV2,TRBD1,NA,TRBJ1-2,13,TGTGCCAGCAGTTCGGGACAGGGGTATGGCTACACCTTC,CASSSGQGYGYTF
TRBV11-2,TRBD1,NA,TRBJ2-3,16,TGTGCCAGCAGCGGGACAGGGGTCCTTCGTACAGATACGCAGTATTTT,CASSGTGVLRTDTQYF
TRBV27,NA,NA,TRBJ1-3,14,TGTGCCAGCAGTTCGGCGGGCTCTGGAAACACCATATATTTT,CASSSAGSGNTIYF
TRBV5-1,NA,NA,TRBJ2-7,13,TGCGCCAGCAGCTCGGGCCTCGCCGGCGAGCAGTACTTC,CASSSGLAGEQYF
TRBV19,NA,NA,TRBJ1-2,16,TGTGCCAGTATGGGGGCAGAGATGCGGGGCAGCTATGGCTACACCTTC,CASMGAEMRGSYGYTF
TRBV5-1,NA,NA,TRBJ1-3,15,TGCGCCAGCTGGGAACCGTCGCAATCTGGAAACACCATATATTTT,CASWEPSQSGNTIYF
TRBV11-3,NA,NA,TRBJ1-1,13,TGTGCCAGCAGCTTAGCCCCCACAACTGAAGCTTTCTTT,CASSLAPTTEAFF
TRBV6-6,NA,NA,TRBJ2-7,15,TGTGCCAGCAGTTCGCGGGGAAGAGGGAGTGGGGAGCAGTACTTC,CASSSRGRGSGEQYF
TRBV15,NA,NA,TRBJ1-5,12,TGTGCCACCAGCCCTCCTAATCAGCCCCAGCATTTT,CATSPPNQPQHF
TRBV10-3,NA,NA,TRBJ1-2,14,TGTGCCATCAGCGGACAGCGTGGGCTTCGAGGCTACACCTTC,CAISGQRGLRGYTF
TRBV28,NA,NA,TRBJ1-2,14,TGTGCCAGCACCCCTGGCGGACAGAACTATGGCTACACCTTC,CASTPGGQNYGYTF
TRBV2,NA,NA,TRBJ2-7,13,TGTGCCAGCAGACCCGAAATACCCAGCGAGCAGTACTTC,CASRPEIPSEQYF
TRBV19,NA,once,TRBJ1-1,12,TGTGCCAGTACGGGGGCGAACACTGAAGCTTTCTTT,CASTGANTEAFF
TRBV7-9,TRBD1,NA,TRBJ1-5,16,TGTGCCAGCAGCCTCGGGACAGGGATAAGCAATCAGCCCCAGCATTTT,CASSLGTGISNQPQHF
TRBV28,NA,NA,TRBJ1-5,14,TGTGCCAGCAGTTTAAGGGAAAGGAGTCAGCCCCAGCATTTT,CASSLRERSQPQHF
TRBV18,TRBD1,NA,TRBJ1-5,15,TGTGCCAGCTCACCCGGGACAGGGATCAATCAGCCCCAGCATTTT,CASSPGTGINQPQHF
TRBV2,NA,NA,TRBJ1-5,13,TGTGCCAGCAGAGGATTTAGCAATCAGCCCCAGCATTTT,CASRGFSNQPQHF
TRBV7-6,NA,NA,TRBJ2-7,13,TGTGCCAGCAGCTCCCGGGACCACGACGAGCAGTACTTC,CASSSRDHDEQYF
TRBV5-4,NA,NA,TRBJ2-1,16,TGTGCCAGCAGCTTTGGCCAGGCGTCTATCTACAATGAGCAGTTCTTC,CASSFGQASIYNEQFF
TRBV24-1,NA,NA,TRBJ2-3,16,TGTGCCACCAGCGTCCGAGGAGGGCTGGGCACAGATACGCAGTATTTT,CATSVRGGLGTDTQYF
TRBV5-1,TRBD2,NA,TRBJ2-7,14,TGCGCCAGCAGCAATAGGGACTACTCCTACGAGCAGTACTTC,CASSNRDYSYEQYF
TRBV6-1,TRBD1,NA,TRBJ1-2,17,TGTGCCAGCAGTGAGTCGGGGACAGGGGTTTCTAACTATGGCTACACCTTC,CASSESGTGVSNYGYTF
TRBV18,NA,NA,TRBJ1-3,14,TGTGCCAGCTCACCTGGCCTCTCTGGAAACACCATATATTTT,CASSPGLSGNTIYF
TRBV6-2/TRBV6-3,NA,NA,TRBJ1-5,13,TGTGCCAGCAGTAAAAACAGGGTGCAGCCCCAGCATTTT,CASSKNRVQPQHF
TRBV4-3,NA,NA,TRBJ2-1,16,TGCGCCAGCAGCCAAGAGGTAGTAGCCCCCTACAATGAGCAGTTCTTC,CASSQEVVAPYNEQFF
TRBV19,NA,NA,TRBJ1-2,13,TGTGCCAGTAGTATCGACGGACAGTATGGCTACACCTTC,CASSIDGQYGYTF
TRBV4-3,NA,NA,TRBJ1-6,19,TGCGCCAGCAGCCAAGCATTCCCAGGGAGCACTCTCAATAATTCACCCCTCCACTTT,CASSQAFPGSTLNNSPLHF
TRBV3-1/TRBV3-2,NA,once,TRBJ1-5,14,TGTGCCAGCAGCCAAGTCCGCGGCAATCAGCCCCAGCATTTT,CASSQVRGNQPQHF
TRBV5-1,NA,once,TRBJ1-2,14,TGCGCCAGCAGCACGGCAGGGGAGGGCTATGGCTACACCTTC,CASSTAGEGYGYTF
TRBV28,TRBD1,NA,TRBJ1-2,14,TGTGCCAGCAGGTCCCCCGACAGGGAGGGTGGCTACACCTTC,CASRSPDREGGYTF
TRBV7-9,NA,NA,TRBJ1-2,15,TGTGCCAGCAGCTTATCCCCCGGGGGTAACTATGGCTACACCTTC,CASSLSPGGNYGYTF
TRBV19,NA,NA,TRBJ1-2,13,TGTGCCAGTAGTATAGCGACAGTCTATGGCTACACCTTC,CASSIATVYGYTF
TRBV27,NA,NA,TRBJ1-4,16,TGTGCCAGCAGTCCTTATAAAAGAGTCCGTAATGAAAAACTGTTTTTT,CASSPYKRVRNEKLFF